This T cell receptor beta chain is from a study of T cells in narcolepsy. For the study at large: Enrolled donors included narcolepsy type 1 or type 2 patients and healthy controls. Findings and limits, study-wide: Autoreactive clone sequences were missing from some blood memory CD4+ repertoires. Same-patient CSF and blood CD4+ T cell clonotypes included HCRT-specific and TRIB2-specific autoreactive ones. Healthy controls reportedly lacked the autoreactive clonotypes serially found in patients' blood.

The repertoire was sequenced with immunoSEQ multiplex PCR; TCRdb's copy has only in-frame clones and lacks some. The sample contains 25,000 to 35,000 clones, roughly three quarters of which appear only once. On this clone: The antigen is not known.

Specimen: CD45RA- memory CD4+ T cells from PBMCs. This TCR was sampled from a human donor with narcolepsy.

Here the CDR3 DNA reads TGTGCCAGCAGCCTGGACAGGGGAAATGAGCAGTTCTTC. Translation: CASSLDRGNEQFF. The chain joins TRBV11-2 to TRBJ2-1, with 9 bases fitting TRBD1. This CDR3 is built from 13 residues. Germline loops: CDR1 SGHAT, CDR2 FQNNGV. V was clipped by 5 bases and J by 7 bases; unmatched bases: 3.